The 21 T cell receptor beta chains given below trace back to one sample, sequenced in a study of blood T cell repertoires in COVID-19. Measured with immunoSEQ multiplex PCR; TCRdb has only the in-frame clones, and not every one. The sample contains about 84,000 clones, 70% to 75% of which appear only once. Sequencing input: peripheral blood. Source of these receptors: a man in his fifties with active or convalescent COVID-19.

The CDR3 DNA is TGTGCCACCAGGCCTGGGGACATCTCGACCCCCCCCTACGAGCAGTACTTC. This codes for CATRPGDISTPPYEQYF. The chain links TRBV24-1 to TRBJ2-7; D is possibly TRBD1 (6 bases). Trimming left V 7 bases short and J 2 bases short, with 23 bases between. The CDR3 has 17 amino acids. Germline lookup yields CDR1 KGHDR and CDR2 SFDVKD.

This clone is labeled as medium-sized. The CDR3 DNA follows: TGTGCCAGCAGTGGCCACAGGGGAAGAGCTTTCTTT. Its protein product is CASSGHRGRAFF. This chain joins TRBV2 and TRBJ1-1; the match to TRBD1 covers 7 bases. Germline V gives CDR1 SNHLY, CDR2 FYNNEI. The V gene end was trimmed by 4 bases and the J gene end by 10 bases; junction bases not matched to a gene: 6. The CDR3 length is 12 residues.

V is TRBV7-2 and J is TRBJ2-5, with 10 bases matching TRBD2. This CDR3 is built from 16 residues. Germline V gene lookup returns CDR1 SGHTA and CDR2 FQGNSA. Trimming cost V 1 base and J 5 bases; bases outside gene matches: 7. CDR3 sequence reads: CASSLGPSGGTETQYF. The CDR3 DNA follows: TGTGCCAGCAGCTTAGGACCTAGCGGGGGTACGGAGACCCAGTACTTC.

The J gene is TRBJ1-6, the V gene TRBV7-2, with no clear D. Deletions cut 4 bases from V and 11 bases from J, with 18 bases between. Per germline, CDR1 SGHTA and CDR2 FQGNSA. The CDR3 is made up of 15 amino acids. The CDR3 reads CASSSRGGYGTPLHF. CDR3 nucleotides: TGTGCCAGCAGCTCGCGGGGAGGGTACGGAACACCCCTCCACTTT.

The V and J genes are TRBV10-3 and TRBJ2-2, with 9 bases lining up with TRBD2. The germline CDR1 and CDR2 sequences are ENHRY and SYGVKD. This CDR3 contains 15 residues. V lost 5 bases to trimming and J lost 4 bases; unmatched junction nucleotides: 5. The CDR3 sequence is CAISQTSGLTGELFF. The CDR3 nucleotides are TGTGCCATCAGTCAGACTAGCGGTCTCACCGGGGAGCTGTTTTTT.

The chain combines TRBV5-8 with TRBJ1-6, with D tentatively TRBD1 (5 bases). There are 16 residues in the CDR3. Germline values: CDR1 SGHTS, CDR2 YDEGEE. V lost 1 base and J lost 7, with 15 bases in between. The chain's CDR3 is CASSLRSGVGNSPLHF. In DNA form, the CDR3 reads TGTGCCAGCAGCTTGCGTTCGGGGGTGGGGAATTCACCCCTCCACTTT.

The chain carries TRBV9 and TRBJ2-5, with D maybe TRBD2 (5 bases). V was pared by 1 base and J by 5 bases, with 18 bases between. Germline loops: CDR1 SGDLS, CDR2 YYNGEE. This CDR3 has 16 amino acids. The chain's CDR3 is CASSVRSGSGRETQYF. The DNA of the CDR3 is TGTGCCAGCAGCGTAAGGTCGGGGTCGGGAAGGGAGACCCAGTACTTC.

V is TRBV30 and J is TRBJ2-7; possibly TRBD1 for D (6 bases). This CDR3 is built from 14 residues. The ends were cut back, 2 bases at V and 6 bases at J, with 17 bases in the middle. Germline CDR1 GTSNPN, CDR2 SVGIG (reference sequence). CDR3 nucleotide sequence: TGTGCCTGGAGTCAGGGGAGCAGGGCAGCCGAGCAGTACTTC. It yields the protein CAWSQGSRAAEQYF.

The chain carries TRBV4-3 and TRBJ2-7; 8 positions agree with TRBD1. V shed 2 bases and J 4 bases; nucleotides not matched to a gene: 7. Germline CDR1 LGHNA, CDR2 YSLEER. The CDR3 runs to 15 residues. For the CDR3, the DNA is TGCGCCAGCAGCCAATCCACTCAGGGGGCGTACGAGCAGTACTTC. Its translation: CASSQSTQGAYEQYF.

This clone was counted a few times. V is TRBV15 and J is TRBJ1-5, with D hard to call. V was pared by 0 bases and J by 10 bases, with 7 bases between. Germline V CDR1 and CDR2: LNHNV, YYDKDF (reference sequence). The CDR3 sequence is 12 residues long. CDR3 coding DNA: TGTGCCACCAGCAGAGATACGGGACCCCAGCATTTT. This sequence encodes CATSRDTGPQHF.

The CDR3 nucleotides are TGTGCCAGCAGCTTAGAGGGTACAGGGGCAACTGAAGCTTTCTTT. As protein: CASSLEGTGATEAFF. The chain couples TRBV7-2 to TRBJ1-1; 7 nucleotides agree with TRBD1. Per germline, CDR1 SGHTA and CDR2 FQGNSA. The trim removed 1 base at V and 5 bases at J, leaving 7 bases unmatched. This CDR3 spans 15 amino acids.

The chain is built from TRBV12-5 and TRBJ2-2; TRBD2 matches at 13 bases. Per the germline V gene, CDR1 is LGHNT and CDR2 is FRNRAP. The junction had 6 bases not matched to a gene; V was cut back by 6 bases and J by 2 bases. CDR3 length: 17 amino acids. CDR3 protein: CASGPGTSGINTGELFF. Written as DNA, the CDR3 is TGTGCTAGTGGGCCCGGGACTAGCGGGATCAACACCGGGGAGCTGTTTTTT.

This chain connects TRBV4-3 to TRBJ1-4; D possibly corresponds to TRBD1 (5 bases). The CDR3 runs 14 residues. Germline values: CDR1 LGHNA, CDR2 YSLEER. Deletions cut 1 base from V and 8 bases from J, with 11 bases between. As DNA, the CDR3 is TGCGCCAGCAGCCAAGGCCAGGGTCTGGAAAAACTGTTTTTT. It encodes CASSQGQGLEKLFF.

V usage is TRBV19 and J usage is TRBJ2-3; 11 positions match TRBD1. Germline CDR1 and CDR2: LNHDA and SQIVND (reference sequence). After removal of 7 bases from V and 5 bases from J, the junction contained 8 bases not matched to a gene. This CDR3 region has 15 residues. The CDR3 region is CASIPGTGGRDTQYF. The DNA for the CDR3 is TGTGCCAGTATCCCCGGGACAGGGGGTAGAGATACGCAGTATTTT.

The rearrangement joins TRBV5-1 to TRBJ2-3, with TRBD2 matching 14 bases. Trimming removed 4 bases from V and 6 bases from J; junction bases left unmatched: 10. CDR1 is SGHRS, CDR2 YFSETQ, per germline. This CDR3 is built from 17 residues. The CDR3 reads CASSSAPTSGGADTQYF. The CDR3 coding sequence is TGCGCCAGCAGCAGCGCCCCGACTAGCGGGGGGGCGGATACGCAGTATTTT.

V usage is TRBV7-2 and J usage is TRBJ2-1; maybe TRBD2 (6 bases). The germline gives CDR1 SGHTA, CDR2 FQGNSA. The CDR3 covers 15 residues. With 4 bases removed from V and 2 bases from J, the gap between germline ends came to 12 bases. Here the CDR3 DNA reads TGTGCCAGCAGCTCGGACTCGGGGGCCTACAATGAGCAGTTCTTC. As protein: CASSSDSGAYNEQFF.

The V and J genes are TRBV6-5 and TRBJ1-2; possibly TRBD1 for D (6 bases). Germline loops: CDR1 MNHEY, CDR2 SVGAGI. This CDR3 is built from 15 residues. V shed 5 bases and J shed 4 bases, with 17 bases lying between them. In DNA, the CDR3 is TGTGCCAGCAGTCGCGGACAGCTAACCCTCTATGGCTACACCTTC. Protein product: CASSRGQLTLYGYTF.

The V gene is TRBV19, the J gene TRBJ2-1, with 9 bases fitting TRBD2. J was trimmed by 5 bases and V by 3 bases; bases with no gene match: 5. The germline CDR1 and CDR2 sequences are LNHDA and SQIVND (reference sequence). This CDR3 comprises 15 residues. The CDR3 DNA sequence: TGTGCCAGTAGTATGTCGGCTAGCGGGGACAATGAGCAGTTCTTC. Protein sequence: CASSMSASGDNEQFF.

This chain connects TRBV7-2 to TRBJ2-1, with 7 bases matching TRBD2. Germline lookup yields CDR1 SGHTA and CDR2 FQGNSA. This CDR3 contains 16 residues. V trimming: 4 bases; J trimming: 4 bases; junction bases outside the gene matches: 10. CDR3: CASSSSARGNYNEQFF. In DNA form, the CDR3 reads TGTGCCAGCAGCTCCAGCGCGCGGGGGAATTACAATGAGCAGTTCTTC.

This clone was detected a few times. The chain has TRBV6-6 and TRBJ1-5, with a weak D call TRBD1 (5 bases). CDR3 size: 14 residues. Germline lookup yields CDR1 MNHNY and CDR2 SVGAGI (reference sequence). V lost 4 bases and J 7 bases, leaving 14 bases between the germline ends. For the CDR3, the DNA is TGTGCCAGCAGTTCCCAGGGTCTTGGACAGCCCCAGCATTTT. Translation: CASSSQGLGQPQHF.

The gene calls are TRBV6-5 and TRBJ2-6; 7 nucleotides agree with TRBD2. Germline V CDR1 and CDR2: MNHEY, SVGAGI. The CDR3 runs 15 residues. With V trimmed by 7 bases and J by 2 bases, 5 bases remained unmatched. DNA for the CDR3: TGTGCCAGCATCGGGGGGAGGGCTGGGGCCAACGTCCTGACTTTC. This encodes CASIGGRAGANVLTF.